The T cell receptor beta chain under discussion was sequenced for a study of monozygotic twins with inflammatory bowel disease. One entry per CDR3 protein, without DNA, is what TCRdb gives after re-calling the 5' RACE reads. Its table lists some 150,000 distinct CDR3 sequences. Input material: blood. The receptor was isolated from a human donor with ulcerative colitis or Crohn's disease, or a healthy co-twin of an affected twin (not recorded which).

The CDR3 reads CACSPSGTSSYEQYF. The chain has TRBV4-1 and TRBJ2-7; lacking DNA, the TRBD2 call made by TCRdb goes unchecked. CDR3 length: 15 residues. Germline V gene lookup returns CDR1 MGHRA and CDR2 YSYEKL.